A selection of T cell receptor beta chains follows, all from one sample in a study of Ad26.COV2.S vaccination and SARS-CoV-2 variants. Generated by immunoSEQ multiplex PCR, the TCRdb table keeps only in-frame clones and is missing some. This sample has fewer than 500,000 clones, with roughly 89% found just once. The input for sequencing was peripheral blood, taken in a trial of Ad26.COV2.S vaccine versus placebo. Source of these receptors: a person between 18 and 59 years old who received the Ad26.COV2.S COVID-19 vaccine or a placebo. Both conserved end residues are part of each CDR3. The order of the fields is V gene, J gene, D gene, CDR3 protein. A D gene is named only where the DNA matches it firmly.

v_call: TRBV19
j_call: TRBJ1-2
d_call: -
cdr3_aa: CASSTRTHYGYTF

v_call: TRBV7-2
j_call: TRBJ2-7
d_call: -
cdr3_aa: CASSPLRVGYEQYF

v_call: TRBV28
j_call: TRBJ1-1
d_call: -
cdr3_aa: CASSLDGSEAFF

v_call: TRBV21-1
j_call: TRBJ2-1
d_call: -
cdr3_aa: CASSYSTRGPYNEQFF

v_call: TRBV11-2
j_call: TRBJ2-3
d_call: -
cdr3_aa: CTSSLGTDTQYF

v_call: TRBV6-5
j_call: TRBJ1-1
d_call: -
cdr3_aa: CASRVTVMNTEAFF

v_call: TRBV9
j_call: TRBJ2-2
d_call: -
cdr3_aa: CASSVGNSGELFF

v_call: TRBV7-9
j_call: TRBJ2-3
d_call: -
cdr3_aa: CASQVGSYTDTQYF

v_call: TRBV3-1/TRBV3-2
j_call: TRBJ2-5
d_call: -
cdr3_aa: CASSQDRLRGSQETQYF

v_call: TRBV6-5
j_call: TRBJ2-5
d_call: TRBD1
cdr3_aa: CASSPVGDRQETQYF

v_call: TRBV19
j_call: TRBJ1-5
d_call: -
cdr3_aa: CASSIVRTYQPQHF

v_call: TRBV2
j_call: TRBJ2-2
d_call: -
cdr3_aa: CASSAESRTTGELFF

v_call: TRBV7-2
j_call: TRBJ2-3
d_call: -
cdr3_aa: CASSLAGYRAQDSDTQYF

v_call: TRBV28
j_call: TRBJ1-2
d_call: TRBD1
cdr3_aa: CASGRTGTDVELYGYTF

v_call: TRBV7-9
j_call: TRBJ1-1
d_call: -
cdr3_aa: CASSPQGGGDTEAFF

v_call: TRBV11-2
j_call: TRBJ2-7
d_call: -
cdr3_aa: CASTRTGQQYF

v_call: TRBV19
j_call: TRBJ2-2
d_call: -
cdr3_aa: CASGPVYVEAGELFF

v_call: TRBV27
j_call: TRBJ1-1
d_call: -
cdr3_aa: CASFAREMNTEAFF

v_call: TRBV11-3
j_call: TRBJ2-1
d_call: -
cdr3_aa: CASSLVGGKSYNEQFF

v_call: TRBV6-5
j_call: TRBJ1-1
d_call: -
cdr3_aa: CASSYSGANTEAFF

v_call: TRBV27
j_call: TRBJ1-5
d_call: -
cdr3_aa: CASRPNTGLEPQHF

v_call: TRBV7-2
j_call: TRBJ1-1
d_call: -
cdr3_aa: CALEKAPALVGEAFF

v_call: TRBV7-9
j_call: TRBJ2-7
d_call: -
cdr3_aa: CASSARQESGYEQYF

v_call: TRBV9
j_call: TRBJ2-5
d_call: -
cdr3_aa: CASSVGATQYF

v_call: TRBV24-1
j_call: TRBJ2-5
d_call: -
cdr3_aa: CATSDPHRETQYF

v_call: TRBV5-1
j_call: TRBJ1-6
d_call: TRBD1
cdr3_aa: CASCRQGNSPLHF

v_call: TRBV4-2
j_call: TRBJ2-3
d_call: -
cdr3_aa: CASSQGDRSTDTQYF

v_call: TRBV10-3
j_call: TRBJ2-3
d_call: -
cdr3_aa: CAISKFSITKMAGESTDTQYF

v_call: TRBV24-1
j_call: TRBJ2-7
d_call: -
cdr3_aa: CATSDLVGVGTGEQYF

v_call: TRBV7-3
j_call: TRBJ2-2
d_call: TRBD1
cdr3_aa: CASSRTGVTGELFF

v_call: TRBV12-1
j_call: TRBJ1-5
d_call: -
cdr3_aa: CASSFALQAYQPQHF

v_call: TRBV28
j_call: TRBJ1-2
d_call: -
cdr3_aa: CASSLRQVVYGYTF

v_call: TRBV10-3
j_call: TRBJ1-2
d_call: TRBD1
cdr3_aa: CAISERTGYGYTF

v_call: TRBV5-1
j_call: TRBJ2-1
d_call: -
cdr3_aa: CASSLAGDSYNEQFF

v_call: TRBV4-3
j_call: TRBJ2-1
d_call: -
cdr3_aa: CASSQEPPDSYNEQFF

v_call: TRBV2
j_call: TRBJ1-1
d_call: -
cdr3_aa: CASSEFPYMNTEAFF

v_call: TRBV24-1
j_call: TRBJ2-5
d_call: TRBD2
cdr3_aa: CATSDNRGDETQYF

v_call: TRBV7-3
j_call: TRBJ2-6
d_call: -
cdr3_aa: CASSLDSSGANVLTF

v_call: TRBV7-2
j_call: TRBJ1-1
d_call: -
cdr3_aa: CASSLVREATEAFF

v_call: TRBV28
j_call: TRBJ1-5
d_call: -
cdr3_aa: CASSSQGQPQHF

v_call: TRBV7-9
j_call: TRBJ2-1
d_call: TRBD1
cdr3_aa: CASSPQGASTGFF

v_call: TRBV6-5
j_call: TRBJ1-1
d_call: -
cdr3_aa: CASRRTNTEAFF

v_call: TRBV19
j_call: TRBJ2-1
d_call: TRBD1
cdr3_aa: CASKDRPTYNEQFF

v_call: TRBV7-2
j_call: TRBJ1-4
d_call: -
cdr3_aa: CASSSFFRPEKLFF

v_call: TRBV30
j_call: TRBJ1-4
d_call: -
cdr3_aa: CAWSAKQDGLNEKLFF

v_call: TRBV11-3
j_call: TRBJ2-1
d_call: TRBD2
cdr3_aa: CASSSRGGSYNEQFF

v_call: TRBV28
j_call: TRBJ1-1
d_call: TRBD1
cdr3_aa: CASSPDRGSGGKAFF

v_call: TRBV4-3
j_call: TRBJ2-5
d_call: TRBD1
cdr3_aa: CASSQASTGARETQYF

v_call: TRBV5-8
j_call: TRBJ2-5
d_call: -
cdr3_aa: CASSVRVIQETQYF

v_call: TRBV29-1
j_call: TRBJ1-1
d_call: -
cdr3_aa: CSVEVGPGTEAFF

v_call: TRBV5-4
j_call: TRBJ2-1
d_call: -
cdr3_aa: CASSLLGQGTYNEQFF

v_call: TRBV7-6
j_call: TRBJ1-3
d_call: -
cdr3_aa: CASSLGILRLSSGNTIYF